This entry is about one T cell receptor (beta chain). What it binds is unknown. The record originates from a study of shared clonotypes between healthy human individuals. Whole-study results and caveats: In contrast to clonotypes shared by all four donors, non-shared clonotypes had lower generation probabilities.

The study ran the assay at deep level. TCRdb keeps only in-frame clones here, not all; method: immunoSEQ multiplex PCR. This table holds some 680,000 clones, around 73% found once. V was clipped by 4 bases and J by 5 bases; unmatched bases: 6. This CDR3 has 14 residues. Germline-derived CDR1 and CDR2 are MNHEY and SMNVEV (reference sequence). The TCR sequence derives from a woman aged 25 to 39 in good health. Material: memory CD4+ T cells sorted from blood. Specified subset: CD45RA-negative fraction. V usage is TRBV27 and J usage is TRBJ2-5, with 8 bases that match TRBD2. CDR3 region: CASSSPGGAETQYF. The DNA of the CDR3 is TGTGCCAGCAGTTCGCCGGGAGGGGCGGAGACCCAGTACTTC.